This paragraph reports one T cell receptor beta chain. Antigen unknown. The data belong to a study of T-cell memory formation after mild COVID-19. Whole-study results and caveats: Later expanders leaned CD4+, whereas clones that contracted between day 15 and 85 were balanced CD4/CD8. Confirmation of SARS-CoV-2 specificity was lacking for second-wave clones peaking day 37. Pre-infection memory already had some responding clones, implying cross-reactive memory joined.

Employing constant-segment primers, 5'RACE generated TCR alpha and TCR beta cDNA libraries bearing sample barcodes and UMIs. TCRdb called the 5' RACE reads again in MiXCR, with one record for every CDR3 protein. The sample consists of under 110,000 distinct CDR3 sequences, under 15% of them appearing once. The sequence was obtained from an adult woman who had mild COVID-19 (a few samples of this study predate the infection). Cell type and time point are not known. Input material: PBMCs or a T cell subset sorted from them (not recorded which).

CDR3 DNA sequence: TGTGCCACCAGTGACCCCCGACTAGCGGGAGAAACAGATACGCAGTATTTT. Protein sequence: CATSDPRLAGETDTQYF. The gene calls are TRBV24-1 and TRBJ2-3, with 12 bases identical to TRBD2. J lost 3 bases, V lost 4 bases, and 7 bases had no gene match. The germline V gene has CDR1 KGHDR and CDR2 SFDVKD. The CDR3 is made up of 17 amino acids.